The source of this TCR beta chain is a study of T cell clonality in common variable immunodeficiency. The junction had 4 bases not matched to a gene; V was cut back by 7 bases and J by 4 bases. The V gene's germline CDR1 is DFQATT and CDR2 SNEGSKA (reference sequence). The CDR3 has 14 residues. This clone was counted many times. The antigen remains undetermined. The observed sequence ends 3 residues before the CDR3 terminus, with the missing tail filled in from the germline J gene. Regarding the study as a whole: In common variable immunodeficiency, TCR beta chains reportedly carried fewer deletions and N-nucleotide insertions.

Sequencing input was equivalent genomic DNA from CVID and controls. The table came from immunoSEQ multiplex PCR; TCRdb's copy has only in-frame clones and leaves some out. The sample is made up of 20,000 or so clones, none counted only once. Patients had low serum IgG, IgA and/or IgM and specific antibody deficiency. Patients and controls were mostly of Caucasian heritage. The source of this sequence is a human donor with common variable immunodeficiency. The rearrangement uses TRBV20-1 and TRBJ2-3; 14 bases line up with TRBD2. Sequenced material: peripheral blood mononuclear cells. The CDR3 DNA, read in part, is TGCAGTGGTGGGACTAGCGGGAGTGCAGATACG. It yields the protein CSGGTSGSADT. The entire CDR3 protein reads CSGGTSGSADTQYF.